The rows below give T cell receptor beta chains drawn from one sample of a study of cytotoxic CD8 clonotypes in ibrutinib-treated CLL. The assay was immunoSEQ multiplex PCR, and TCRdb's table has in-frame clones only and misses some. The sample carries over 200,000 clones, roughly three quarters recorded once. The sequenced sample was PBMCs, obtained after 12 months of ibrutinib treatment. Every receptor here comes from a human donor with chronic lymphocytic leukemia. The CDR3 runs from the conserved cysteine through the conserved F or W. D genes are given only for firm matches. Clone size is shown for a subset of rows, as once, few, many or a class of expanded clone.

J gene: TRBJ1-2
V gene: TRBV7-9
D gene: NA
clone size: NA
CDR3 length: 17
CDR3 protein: CASSLVSLNWPNYGYTF
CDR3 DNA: TGTGCCAGCAGCTTAGTATCCCTTAACTGGCCTAACTATGGCTACACCTTC

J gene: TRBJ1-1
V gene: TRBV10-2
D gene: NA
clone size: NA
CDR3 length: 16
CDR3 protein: CASSEGSSSALAEAFF
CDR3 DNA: TGCGCCAGCAGTGAGGGGTCGAGCAGTGCGTTGGCTGAAGCTTTCTTT

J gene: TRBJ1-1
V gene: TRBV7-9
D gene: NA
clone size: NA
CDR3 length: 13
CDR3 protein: CASSFRQNTEAFF
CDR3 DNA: TGTGCCAGCAGCTTCCGACAGAACACTGAAGCTTTCTTT

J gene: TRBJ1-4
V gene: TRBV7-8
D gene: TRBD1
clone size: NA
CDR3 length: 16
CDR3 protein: CASSPRDRSTNEKLFF
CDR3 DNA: TGTGCCAGCAGCCCCCGGGACAGATCAACTAATGAAAAACTGTTTTTT

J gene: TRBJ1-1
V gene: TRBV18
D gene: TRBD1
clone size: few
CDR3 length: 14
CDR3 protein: CASSLGQGITEAFF
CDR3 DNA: TGTGCCAGCTCACTCGGACAGGGGATCACTGAAGCTTTCTTT

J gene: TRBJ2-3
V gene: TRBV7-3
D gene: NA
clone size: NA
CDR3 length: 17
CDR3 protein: CASSPSAVAVSTDTQYF
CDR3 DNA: TGTGCCAGCAGCCCCTCTGCGGTAGCGGTTAGCACAGATACGCAGTATTTT

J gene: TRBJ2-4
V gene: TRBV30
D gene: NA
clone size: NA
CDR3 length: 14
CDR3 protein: CACRPGERANIQYF
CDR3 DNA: TGTGCCTGCCGCCCAGGGGAAAGGGCGAACATTCAGTACTTC

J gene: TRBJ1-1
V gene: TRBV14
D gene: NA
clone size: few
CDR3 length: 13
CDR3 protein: CASSQYRNTEAFF
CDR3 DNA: TGTGCCAGCAGCCAATACAGGAACACTGAAGCTTTCTTT

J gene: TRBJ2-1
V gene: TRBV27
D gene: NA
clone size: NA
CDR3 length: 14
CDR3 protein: CASSFGRGDNEQFF
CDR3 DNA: TGTGCCAGCAGTTTTGGACGAGGGGACAATGAGCAGTTCTTC

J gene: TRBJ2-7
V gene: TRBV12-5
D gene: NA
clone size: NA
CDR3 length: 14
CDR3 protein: CASGLTDSAHEQYF
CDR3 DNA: TGTGCTAGTGGCCTGACAGATTCAGCTCACGAGCAGTACTTC

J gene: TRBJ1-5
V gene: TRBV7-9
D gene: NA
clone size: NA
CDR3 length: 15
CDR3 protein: CASSNDGLGNQPQHF
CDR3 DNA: TGTGCCAGCAGCAACGACGGATTGGGGAATCAGCCCCAGCATTTT

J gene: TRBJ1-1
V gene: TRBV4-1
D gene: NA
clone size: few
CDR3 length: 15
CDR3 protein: CASSLTNRAETEAFF
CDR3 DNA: TGCGCCAGCAGCCTCACGAACCGCGCTGAGACTGAAGCTTTCTTT

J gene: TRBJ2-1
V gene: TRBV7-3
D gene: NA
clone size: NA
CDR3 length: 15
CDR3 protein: CASSLAGRQYNEQFF
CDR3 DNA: TGTGCCAGCAGCTTAGCGGGGCGGCAGTACAATGAGCAGTTCTTC

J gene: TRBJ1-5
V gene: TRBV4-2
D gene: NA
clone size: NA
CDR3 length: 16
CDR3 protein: CASSQDRASSNQPQHF
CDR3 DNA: TGTGCCAGCAGCCAAGATCGTGCCAGTAGCAATCAGCCCCAGCATTTT

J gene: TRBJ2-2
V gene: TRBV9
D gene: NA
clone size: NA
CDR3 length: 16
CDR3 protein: CASSVEAAMNTGELFF
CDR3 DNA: TGTGCCAGCAGCGTAGAGGCGGCGATGAACACCGGGGAGCTGTTTTTT

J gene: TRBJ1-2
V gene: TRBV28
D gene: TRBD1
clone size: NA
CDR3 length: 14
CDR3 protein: CASSYQGADYGYTF
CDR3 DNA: TGTGCCAGCAGCTATCAGGGGGCGGACTATGGCTACACCTTC

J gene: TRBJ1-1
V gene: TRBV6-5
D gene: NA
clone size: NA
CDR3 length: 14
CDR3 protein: CASSYGRFFTEAFF
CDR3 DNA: TGTGCCAGCAGTTACGGGAGGTTTTTCACTGAAGCTTTCTTT

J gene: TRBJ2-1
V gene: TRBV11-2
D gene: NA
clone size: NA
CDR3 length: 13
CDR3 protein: CASSLALNNEQFF
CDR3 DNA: TGTGCCAGCAGCTTAGCCCTTAACAATGAGCAGTTCTTC

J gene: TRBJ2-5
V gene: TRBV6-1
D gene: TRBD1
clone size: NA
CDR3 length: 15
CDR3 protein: CASRGWGTAQETQYF
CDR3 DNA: TGTGCCAGCAGGGGCTGGGGGACAGCACAAGAGACCCAGTACTTC

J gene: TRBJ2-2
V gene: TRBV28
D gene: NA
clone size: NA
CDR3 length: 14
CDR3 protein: CASSLLQNTGELFF
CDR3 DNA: TGTGCCAGCAGTTTACTCCAAAACACCGGGGAGCTGTTTTTT

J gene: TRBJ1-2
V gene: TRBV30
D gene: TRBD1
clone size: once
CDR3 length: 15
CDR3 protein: CAWSVQTGANYGYTF
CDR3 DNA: TGTGCCTGGAGTGTACAGACAGGGGCTAACTATGGCTACACCTTC

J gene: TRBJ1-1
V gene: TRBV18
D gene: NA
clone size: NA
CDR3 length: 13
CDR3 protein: CASSESGATEAFF
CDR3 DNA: TGTGCCAGCTCAGAATCGGGGGCCACTGAAGCTTTCTTT

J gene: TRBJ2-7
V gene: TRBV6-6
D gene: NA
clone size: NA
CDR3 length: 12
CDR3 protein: CASSSVLVEQYF
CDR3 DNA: TGTGCCAGCAGTTCGGTCCTTGTCGAGCAGTACTTC

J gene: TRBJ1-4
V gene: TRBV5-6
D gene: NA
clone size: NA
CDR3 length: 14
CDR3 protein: CTSSFSHRNEKLFF
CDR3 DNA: TGTACCAGCAGCTTCTCACACCGTAATGAAAAACTGTTTTTT

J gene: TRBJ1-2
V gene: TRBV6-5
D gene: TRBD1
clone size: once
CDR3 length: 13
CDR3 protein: CASKLDRGEGYTF
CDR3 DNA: TGTGCCAGCAAACTGGACAGGGGGGAAGGCTACACCTTC

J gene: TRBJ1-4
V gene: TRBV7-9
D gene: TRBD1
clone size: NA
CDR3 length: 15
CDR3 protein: CASSLSGTVNEKLFF
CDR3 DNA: TGTGCCAGCAGCTTGAGCGGGACAGTAAATGAAAAACTGTTTTTT

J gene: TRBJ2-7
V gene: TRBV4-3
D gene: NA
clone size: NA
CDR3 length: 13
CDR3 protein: CASSQNPGYEQYF
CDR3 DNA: TGCGCCAGCAGCCAAAATCCGGGCTACGAGCAGTACTTC

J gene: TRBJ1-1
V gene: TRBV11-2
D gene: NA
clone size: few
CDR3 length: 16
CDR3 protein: CASSLAFQGRGTEAFF
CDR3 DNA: TGTGCCAGCAGCTTAGCCTTTCAGGGGAGAGGAACTGAAGCTTTCTTT

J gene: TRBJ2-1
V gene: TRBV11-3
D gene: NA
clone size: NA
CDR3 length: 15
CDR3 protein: CASSPPLGTGAEQFF
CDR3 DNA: TGTGCCAGCAGCCCCCCGCTGGGGACCGGGGCCGAGCAGTTCTTC

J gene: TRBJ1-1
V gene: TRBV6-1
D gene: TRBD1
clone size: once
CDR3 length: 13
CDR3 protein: CASDRGLDTEAFF
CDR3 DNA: TGTGCCTCAGACAGGGGGCTAGATACTGAAGCTTTCTTT

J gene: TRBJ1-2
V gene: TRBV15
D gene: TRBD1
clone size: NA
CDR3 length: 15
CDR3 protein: CATSIRTGANYGYTF
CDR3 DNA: TGTGCCACCAGTATTAGGACAGGGGCTAACTATGGCTACACCTTC

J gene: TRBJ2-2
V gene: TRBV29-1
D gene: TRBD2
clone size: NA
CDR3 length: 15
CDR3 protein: CSVEDSGRGTGELFF
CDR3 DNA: TGCAGCGTTGAGGATAGCGGGAGGGGGACCGGGGAGCTGTTTTTT

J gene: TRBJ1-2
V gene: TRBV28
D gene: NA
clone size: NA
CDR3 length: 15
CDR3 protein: CASSLTGSKGNGYTF
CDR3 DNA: TGTGCCAGCAGTCTAACAGGATCGAAAGGGAATGGCTACACCTTC

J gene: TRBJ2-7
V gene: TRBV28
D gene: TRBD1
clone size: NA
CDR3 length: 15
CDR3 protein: CASRPLTGSAYEQYF
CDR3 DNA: TGTGCCAGCAGACCATTGACAGGGAGCGCCTACGAGCAGTACTTC

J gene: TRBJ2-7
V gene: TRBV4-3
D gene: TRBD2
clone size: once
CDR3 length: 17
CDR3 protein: CASSQGLAGVSSYEQYF
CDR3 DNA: TGCGCCAGCAGCCAGGGACTAGCGGGGGTAAGCTCCTACGAGCAGTACTTC

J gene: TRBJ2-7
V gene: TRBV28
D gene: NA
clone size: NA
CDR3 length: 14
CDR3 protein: CASSYTGPTYEQYF
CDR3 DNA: TGTGCCAGCAGTTACACAGGGCCCACCTACGAGCAGTACTTC

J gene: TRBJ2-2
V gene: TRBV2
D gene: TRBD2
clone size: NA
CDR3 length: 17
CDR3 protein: CASPYSISGGQTGELFF
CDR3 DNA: TGTGCCAGCCCTTACTCGATTTCGGGGGGGCAAACCGGGGAGCTGTTTTTT

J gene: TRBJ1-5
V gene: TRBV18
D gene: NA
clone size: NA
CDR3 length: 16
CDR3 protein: CASSTMGEGMDQPQHF
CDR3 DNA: TGTGCCAGCTCCACCATGGGGGAGGGAATGGATCAGCCCCAGCATTTT

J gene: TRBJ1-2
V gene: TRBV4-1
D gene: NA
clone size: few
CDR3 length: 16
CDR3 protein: CASSHPLGREDYGYTF
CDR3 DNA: TGCGCCAGCAGCCACCCATTAGGTAGGGAGGACTATGGCTACACCTTC

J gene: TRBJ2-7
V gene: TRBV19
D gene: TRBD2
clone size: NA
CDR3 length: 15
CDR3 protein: CASSITAGGPYEQYF
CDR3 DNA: TGTGCCAGTAGTATAACAGCGGGGGGGCCCTACGAGCAGTACTTC

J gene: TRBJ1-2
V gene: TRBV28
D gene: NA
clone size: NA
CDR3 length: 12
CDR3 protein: CASSPVGLGYTF
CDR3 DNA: TGTGCCAGCAGTCCCGTTGGTCTGGGCTACACCTTC

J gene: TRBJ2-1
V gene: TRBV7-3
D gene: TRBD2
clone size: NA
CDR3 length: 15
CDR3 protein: CASSLSLAGAGEQFF
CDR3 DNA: TGTGCCAGCAGCTTATCACTAGCGGGAGCCGGTGAGCAGTTCTTC

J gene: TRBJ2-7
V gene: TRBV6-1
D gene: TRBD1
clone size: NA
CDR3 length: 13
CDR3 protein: CASSKQGATEQYF
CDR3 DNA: TGTGCCAGCAGTAAACAGGGGGCCACCGAGCAGTACTTC

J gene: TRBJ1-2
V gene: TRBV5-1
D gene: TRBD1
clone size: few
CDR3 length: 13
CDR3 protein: CASSLTGESGYTF
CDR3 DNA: TGCGCCAGCAGCTTGACAGGGGAGTCTGGCTACACCTTC

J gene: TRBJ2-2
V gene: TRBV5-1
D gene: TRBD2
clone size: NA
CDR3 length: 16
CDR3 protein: CASSLGGLGHTGELFF
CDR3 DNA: TGCGCCAGCAGCTTGGGGGGACTAGGACACACCGGGGAGCTGTTTTTT

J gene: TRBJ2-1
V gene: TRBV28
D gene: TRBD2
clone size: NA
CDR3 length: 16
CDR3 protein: CASSSWASGNFNEQFF
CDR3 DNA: TGTGCCAGCAGTTCCTGGGCTAGCGGGAACTTTAATGAGCAGTTCTTC

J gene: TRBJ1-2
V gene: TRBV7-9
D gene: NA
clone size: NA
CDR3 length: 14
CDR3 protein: CASSLFGGGDGYTF
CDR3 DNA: TGTGCCAGCAGCTTATTCGGAGGGGGTGATGGCTACACCTTC

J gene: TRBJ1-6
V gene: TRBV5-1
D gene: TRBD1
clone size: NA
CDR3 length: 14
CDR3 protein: CASSMDRANSPLHF
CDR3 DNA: TGCGCCAGCAGCATGGACAGGGCGAATTCACCCCTCCACTTT

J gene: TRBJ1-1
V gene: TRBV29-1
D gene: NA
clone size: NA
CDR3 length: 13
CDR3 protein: CSVGGGGNTEAFF
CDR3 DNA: TGCAGCGTTGGGGGCGGGGGGAACACTGAAGCTTTCTTT

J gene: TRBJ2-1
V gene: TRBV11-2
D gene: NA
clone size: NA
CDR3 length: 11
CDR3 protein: CASSLVSEQFF
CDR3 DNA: TGTGCCAGCAGCTTAGTTTCCGAGCAGTTCTTC